Detailed here is one TCR beta chain. Its antigen is not identified. The data are from a study of glioma-infiltrating T cells. Findings of the study overall: Tissue and blood shared very few CDR3 sequences. Gliomas, especially low-grade, showed above-expected tissue-blood divergence; non-neoplastic patients showed below.

TCR alpha and beta CDR3 regions were amplified from RNA using iRepertoire nested multiplex PCR. One-step reverse transcription and amplification started from approximately 100-400 ng of tissue mRNA or PBMC total RNA. TCRdb reanalysed the multiplex PCR reads using MiXCR and keeps one entry per CDR3 protein. The repertoire holds 100,000 to 150,000 distinct CDR3 sequences, with roughly a quarter as singletons. The CDR3 runs 14 residues. Trimming took 7 bases from V and 5 from J; bases not matched to a gene: 6. Germline CDR1 and CDR2: LNHDA and SQIVND (reference sequence). This chain links TRBV19 with TRBJ2-1; TRBD1 matches 9 bases. The sequence came from a human donor with low-grade glioma or glioblastoma, undergoing nonglioma brain surgery, or in good health (not recorded which). Sequenced material: glioma tissue, nonneoplastic brain tissue, or PBMCs (not recorded which). CDR3 DNA sequence: TGTGCCAGTAACCTGCGGGACAGGGACAATGAGCAGTTCTTC. Translated: CASNLRDRDNEQFF.